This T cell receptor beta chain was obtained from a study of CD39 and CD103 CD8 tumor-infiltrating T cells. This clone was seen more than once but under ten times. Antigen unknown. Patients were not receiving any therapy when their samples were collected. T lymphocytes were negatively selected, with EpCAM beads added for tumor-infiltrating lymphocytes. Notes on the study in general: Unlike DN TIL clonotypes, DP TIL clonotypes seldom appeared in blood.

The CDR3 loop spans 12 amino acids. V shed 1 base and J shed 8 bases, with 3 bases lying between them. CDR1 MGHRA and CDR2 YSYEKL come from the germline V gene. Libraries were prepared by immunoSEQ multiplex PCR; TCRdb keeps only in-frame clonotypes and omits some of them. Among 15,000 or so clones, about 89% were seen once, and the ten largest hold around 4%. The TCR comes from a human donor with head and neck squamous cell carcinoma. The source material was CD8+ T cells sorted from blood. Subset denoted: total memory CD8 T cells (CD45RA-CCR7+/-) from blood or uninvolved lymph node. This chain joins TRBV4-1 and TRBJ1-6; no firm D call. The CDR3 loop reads CASSQAYSPLHF. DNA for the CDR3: TGCGCCAGCAGCCAAGCTTATTCACCCCTCCACTTT.